The rows below give T cell receptor beta chains drawn from one sample of a study of identical twins. TCRdb recomputed calls from the 5' RACE reads with MiXCR, one row per CDR3 protein. Of approximately 1.8 million distinct CDR3 sequences listed, about 31% are singletons. The material sequenced was cord blood. The receptors shown here come from a newborn girl in good health. Both conserved end residues are part of each CDR3. A D gene is named only where the DNA matches it firmly. Clone size is given for some rows only: seen once, a few or many times, or a class if the clone is expanded.

clone size: few
V gene: TRBV27
J gene: TRBJ2-3
D gene: NA
CDR3 DNA: TGTGCCAGCAGTGTACGGGTCCTCCTACGCGGCACAGATACGCAGTATTTT
CDR3 protein: CASSVRVLLRGTDTQYF

clone size: NA
V gene: TRBV7-2
J gene: TRBJ1-5
D gene: NA
CDR3 DNA: TGTGCCAGCAGCTCCGGGGAAGTGAGTAGTCAGCCCCAGCATTTT
CDR3 protein: CASSSGEVSSQPQHF

clone size: many
V gene: TRBV10-3
J gene: TRBJ2-1
D gene: TRBD2
CDR3 DNA: TGTGCCATCAGTGAGAGCGGGGGGTACAATGAGCAGTTCTTC
CDR3 protein: CAISESGGYNEQFF

clone size: NA
V gene: TRBV19
J gene: TRBJ1-5
D gene: NA
CDR3 DNA: TGTGCCAGTAGTATTGGGGTTCGGCGCTACAATCAGCCCCAGCATTTT
CDR3 protein: CASSIGVRRYNQPQHF

clone size: NA
V gene: TRBV28
J gene: TRBJ1-1
D gene: NA
CDR3 DNA: TGTGCCAGCAGTTTATTCGGCAGGCTGTGGACTGAAGCTTTCTTT
CDR3 protein: CASSLFGRLWTEAFF

clone size: few
V gene: TRBV12-3/TRBV12-4
J gene: TRBJ2-7
D gene: TRBD2
CDR3 DNA: TGTGCCAGCAGACCCGGGACTAGCGACTTCTACGAGCAGTACTTC
CDR3 protein: CASRPGTSDFYEQYF

clone size: NA
V gene: TRBV5-1
J gene: TRBJ2-5
D gene: NA
CDR3 DNA: TGCGCCAGCAGCTTGGGCAGGGAGAGCTTGTTTGCGACCCAGTACTTC
CDR3 protein: CASSLGRESLFATQYF

clone size: few
V gene: TRBV7-2
J gene: TRBJ2-7
D gene: NA
CDR3 DNA: TGTGCCAGCAGCTTAGTCGTAGGGGCGGGTGAGCAGTACTTC
CDR3 protein: CASSLVVGAGEQYF

clone size: NA
V gene: TRBV9
J gene: TRBJ1-2
D gene: NA
CDR3 DNA: TGTGCCGGCAGCGTTCTGGGGGGCAGGAACTATGGCTACACCTTC
CDR3 protein: CAGSVLGGRNYGYTF

clone size: NA
V gene: TRBV20-1
J gene: TRBJ1-5
D gene: NA
CDR3 DNA: TGCAGTGCTAGGCCCGCCGGGGCCTTAAGTCAGCCCCAGCATTTT
CDR3 protein: CSARPAGALSQPQHF

clone size: many
V gene: TRBV29-1
J gene: TRBJ2-5
D gene: TRBD2
CDR3 DNA: TGCAGCGTTGAAGATCTGACTAGCGGGAGGGAAGAGACCCAGTACTTC
CDR3 protein: CSVEDLTSGREETQYF

clone size: NA
V gene: TRBV28
J gene: TRBJ2-3
D gene: TRBD2
CDR3 DNA: TGTGCCACGGGACTAGCGGGAGCAAAAGATACGCAGTATTTT
CDR3 protein: CATGLAGAKDTQYF

clone size: few
V gene: TRBV6-6
J gene: TRBJ1-6
D gene: NA
CDR3 DNA: TGTGCCAGCATCAGCAGGAGAGATAATTCACCCCTCCACTTT
CDR3 protein: CASISRRDNSPLHF

clone size: many
V gene: TRBV7-9
J gene: TRBJ2-1
D gene: NA
CDR3 DNA: TGTGCCAGCAGCTCGAGGACAGTACTCAATGAGCAGTTCTTC
CDR3 protein: CASSSRTVLNEQFF

clone size: few
V gene: TRBV6-2/TRBV6-3
J gene: TRBJ2-7
D gene: NA
CDR3 DNA: TGTGCCAGCAGTTCCGGGGGCCTTGGGTACGAGCAGTACTTC
CDR3 protein: CASSSGGLGYEQYF

clone size: NA
V gene: TRBV7-9
J gene: TRBJ2-7
D gene: NA
CDR3 DNA: TGTGCCAGCAGTAAGGACGTGACCTACGAGCAGTACTTC
CDR3 protein: CASSKDVTYEQYF

clone size: once
V gene: TRBV12-3/TRBV12-4
J gene: TRBJ2-1
D gene: NA
CDR3 DNA: TGTGCCAGCAGTTACAGGGGGGGGGTAAATGAGCAGTTCTTC
CDR3 protein: CASSYRGGVNEQFF

clone size: NA
V gene: TRBV7-2
J gene: TRBJ1-1
D gene: NA
CDR3 DNA: TGTGCCAGCAGCTCATGGGAAGACACTGAAGCTTTCTTT
CDR3 protein: CASSSWEDTEAFF

clone size: NA
V gene: TRBV12-3/TRBV12-4
J gene: TRBJ1-1
D gene: NA
CDR3 DNA: TGTGCCAGCAGTTACACCGGACAGAACACTGAAGCTTTCTTT
CDR3 protein: CASSYTGQNTEAFF

clone size: few
V gene: TRBV6-6
J gene: TRBJ2-2
D gene: NA
CDR3 DNA: TGTGCCAGCACCGTGGACTCACATCCCACCGGGGAGCTGTTTTTT
CDR3 protein: CASTVDSHPTGELFF

clone size: NA
V gene: TRBV18
J gene: TRBJ2-1
D gene: TRBD2
CDR3 DNA: TGTGCCAGCTCACCACCGGGACTAGGATATATCGGGGAGCAGTTCTTC
CDR3 protein: CASSPPGLGYIGEQFF

clone size: few
V gene: TRBV13
J gene: TRBJ2-1
D gene: TRBD2
CDR3 DNA: TGTGCCAGCAGCTTCGCCACTAGCGACCGTTACAATGAGCAGTTCTTC
CDR3 protein: CASSFATSDRYNEQFF

clone size: once
V gene: TRBV28
J gene: TRBJ1-5
D gene: NA
CDR3 DNA: TGTGCCAGGAGGGGAAGCAATCAGCCCCAGCATTTT
CDR3 protein: CARRGSNQPQHF

clone size: NA
V gene: TRBV6-5
J gene: TRBJ2-3
D gene: TRBD2
CDR3 DNA: TGTGCCAGGGGACTAGCGGGAGATGGGAACACAGATACGCAGTATTTT
CDR3 protein: CARGLAGDGNTDTQYF

clone size: NA
V gene: TRBV27
J gene: TRBJ2-3
D gene: NA
CDR3 DNA: TGTGCCAGCAGCTGGATGGGGGCAATCACAGATACGCAGTATTTT
CDR3 protein: CASSWMGAITDTQYF

clone size: few
V gene: TRBV12-3/TRBV12-4
J gene: TRBJ2-3
D gene: TRBD2
CDR3 DNA: TGTGCCAGCAGTCCGGGACTAGCGGTTACTAGCACAGATACGCAGTATTTT
CDR3 protein: CASSPGLAVTSTDTQYF

clone size: few
V gene: TRBV6-5
J gene: TRBJ2-5
D gene: NA
CDR3 DNA: TGTGCCAGCAGTCGGACCAAATGGGAGACCCAGTACTTC
CDR3 protein: CASSRTKWETQYF